The 17 T cell receptor beta chains presented below share a single source sample, sequenced in a study of OX40 agonist ivuxolimab in advanced cancers. TCRdb's table, derived via immunoSEQ multiplex PCR, lists solely in-frame clones and lacks some. The profile shows about 75,000 clones, around 90% of them singletons. The sequenced sample was CD4+ or CD8+ T cells sorted from blood, obtained in a trial of the OX40 agonist ivuxolimab. The receptors come from an adult with an advanced solid tumor such as melanoma, head and neck, liver or kidney cancer.

V usage is TRBV18 and J usage is TRBJ1-4; D gene uncertain. Germline lookup yields CDR1 KGHSH and CDR2 LQKENI. The CDR3 sequence is 13 residues long. V was cut by 3 bases and J by 8 bases, with 10 bases left in between. The CDR3 region has the DNA TGTGCCAGCTCACCTCAGCGGGAAGAAAAACTGTTTTTT. It specifies CASSPQREEKLFF.

The rearrangement joins TRBV27 to TRBJ1-3; D gene uncertain. With 4 bases removed from V and 3 bases from J, the gap between germline ends came to 10 bases. This CDR3 has 14 amino acids. From germline, CDR1 is MNHEY and CDR2 SMNVEV (reference sequence). In DNA, the CDR3 is TGTGCCAGCAGTTCCACCGGTAGTGGAAACACCATATATTTT. It translates to CASSSTGSGNTIYF.

The rearrangement uses TRBV2 and TRBJ1-6; D not certain. The CDR3 sequence is 13 residues long. V was clipped by 2 bases and J by 7 bases, with 6 bases between them. CDR1 and CDR2 (germline): SNHLY, FYNNEI. The CDR3 here is CASSEQMNSPLHF. The DNA for the CDR3 is TGTGCCAGCAGTGAACAAATGAATTCACCCCTCCACTTT.

This clone was picked up a small number of times. This CDR3 reads CASSIRRDRGNTEAFF. The DNA for the CDR3 is TGTGCCAGTAGTATACGGAGGGACAGGGGGAACACTGAAGCTTTCTTT. The rearrangement uses TRBV19 and TRBJ1-1, with 10 bases aligning to TRBD1. With V trimmed by 2 bases and J by 1 base, 4 bases remained unmatched. Germline CDR1 reads LNHDA; CDR2 reads SQIVND (reference sequence). This CDR3 spans 16 amino acids. The variable domain in full, completed from reference TRBV19 and TRBJ1-1, reads DGGITQSPKYLFRKEGQNVTLSCEQNLNHDAMYWYRQDPGQGLRLIYYSQIVNDFQKGDIAEGYSVSREKKESFPLTVTSAQKNPTAFYLCASSIRRDRGNTEAFFGQGTRLTVV.

The chain is built from TRBV2 and TRBJ1-5, with a possible D match to TRBD1 (6 bases). Germline loops: CDR1 SNHLY, CDR2 FYNNEI. The CDR3 has 14 amino acids. The V end was cut by 7 bases, the J end by 4 bases, with 14 bases between. The CDR3 loop is CASTGVGANQPQHF. CDR3 DNA sequence: TGTGCCAGCACTGGCGTGGGGGCGAATCAGCCCCAGCATTTT.

The chain joins TRBV11-2 to TRBJ1-4, with TRBD1 as a possible D gene (5 bases). The CDR3 has 13 amino acids. V lost 4 bases, J lost 8 bases, and 11 bases lay in between. Germline-derived CDR1 and CDR2 are SGHAT and FQNNGV. The CDR3 loop reads CASSSRQSEKLFF. CDR3 nucleotide sequence: TGTGCCAGCAGCTCCCGACAGTCCGAAAAACTGTTTTTT.

This chain links TRBV11-3 with TRBJ2-7; D assignment may be TRBD1 or TRBD2 (6 bases each). Germline loops: CDR1 SGHNT, CDR2 YENEEA. This CDR3 contains 14 residues. V gave up 1 base and J gave up 4 bases, with 11 bases separating them. CDR3 in amino acids: CASSLGSGAYEQYF. CDR3 sequence (DNA): TGTGCCAGCAGCTTAGGTTCGGGGGCGTACGAGCAGTACTTC.

This chain links TRBV7-2 with TRBJ1-1; D perhaps matches TRBD1 (5 bases). CDR1 and CDR2 (germline): SGHTA, FQGNSA. The CDR3 runs 14 residues. Trimming removed 8 bases at V and 1 base at J, with 14 bases between. CDR3 nucleotides: TGTGCCAGCCTCAGCGGGGGGTCGAACACTGAAGCTTTCTTT. Encoded protein: CASLSGGSNTEAFF.

This sequence joins TRBV5-5 and TRBJ1-1; D gene ambiguous. The CDR3 covers 16 residues. The germline CDR1 and CDR2 sequences are SGHKS and YYEKEE (reference sequence). V was shortened by 3 bases and J by 3 bases, with 18 bases between the two germline ends. In DNA form, the CDR3 reads TGTGCCAGCAGCTCAGTATGGACGGTCGAGGACACTGAAGCTTTCTTT. Its translation is CASSSVWTVEDTEAFF.

The chain couples TRBV27 to TRBJ2-1, with 10 bases fitting TRBD2. The CDR3 has 12 residues. The V and J ends lost 8 bases and 15 bases, in that order; junction bases with no gene match: 10. CDR1 MNHEY and CDR2 SMNVEV come from the germline V gene (reference sequence). CDR3 loop: CASFGSGRATFF. The CDR3 coding sequence is TGTGCCAGCTTTGGAAGCGGGAGGGCCACGTTCTTC.

V usage is TRBV19 and J usage is TRBJ2-2, with 8 bases matching TRBD1. Per germline, CDR1 LNHDA and CDR2 SQIVND (reference sequence). V shed 5 bases and J 6 bases; nucleotides not matched to a gene: 8. This CDR3 spans 15 amino acids. The CDR3 nucleotides are TGTGCCAGTAGTCATAGGACAGGGTATCCCGGGGAGCTGTTTTTT. Translation: CASSHRTGYPGELFF.

V and J are TRBV5-1 and TRBJ1-1, with TRBD1 matching over 12 bases. Germline-derived CDR1 and CDR2 are SGHRS and YFSETQ. There are 14 residues in the CDR3. Trimming at V came to 7 bases and at J to 4 bases, leaving 5 bases not matched to a gene. The CDR3 DNA reads as TGCGCCAGCGGGACAGGGGGCGTCGTCACTGAAGCTTTCTTT. Protein sequence: CASGTGGVVTEAFF.

The V call is TRBV5-6, the J call TRBJ2-1; D not certain. Germline assignment: CDR1 SGHDT and CDR2 YYEEEE. The CDR3 sequence is 11 residues long. V shed 5 bases and J shed 5 bases, with 5 bases lying between them. The CDR3 is CASSGHNEQFF. CDR3 DNA: TGTGCCAGCAGTGGACACAATGAGCAGTTCTTC.

The chain uses TRBV18 and TRBJ2-7; 7 bases map to TRBD2. This CDR3 has 15 residues. Germline CDR1 reads KGHSH; CDR2 reads LQKENI. J was trimmed by 5 bases and V by 4 bases; bases with no gene match: 11. CDR3 nucleotides: TGTGCCAGCTCACAGACCGCGGGGGTTAGGGACGAGCAGTACTTC. Amino acids: CASSQTAGVRDEQYF. The full variable domain, its missing parts supplied by reference TRBV18 and TRBJ2-7, is NAGVMQNPRHLVRRRGQEARLRCSPMKGHSHVYWYRQLPEEGLKFMVYLQKENIIDESGMPKERFSAEFPKEGPSILRIQQVVRGDSAAYFCASSQTAGVRDEQYFGPGTRLTVT.

In DNA, the CDR3 is TGTGCCAGCAGCTCAGGGGGCGAGGGGGCCAACGTCCTGACTTTC. Its protein is CASSSGGEGANVLTF. The rearrangement links TRBV5-4 to TRBJ2-6; 8 bases agree with TRBD1. Trimming removed 3 bases from V and 4 bases from J; junction bases left unmatched: 3. CDR1 SGHNT and CDR2 YYREEE come from the germline V gene (reference sequence). This CDR3 is built from 15 residues.

The chain is built from TRBV7-9 and TRBJ1-1; a possible D gene is TRBD1 (5 bases). Germline-derived CDR1 and CDR2 are SEHNR and FQNEAQ (reference sequence). CDR3 length: 15 amino acids. V was cut by 5 bases and J by 4 bases, with 17 bases left in between. The CDR3 sequence: CASSPDGEGATEAFF. CDR3 coding DNA: TGTGCCAGCAGCCCAGACGGGGAAGGGGCCACTGAAGCTTTCTTT.

The J gene is TRBJ1-2, the V gene TRBV27; a possible D gene is TRBD1 (6 bases). This CDR3 spans 18 amino acids. Trimming removed 3 bases from V and 0 bases from J, with 20 bases in between. CDR1 and CDR2 (germline): MNHEY, SMNVEV (reference sequence). The CDR3 DNA reads as TGTGCCAGCAGTTTCCGGGGGACAAGGGGACGAGCTAACTATGGCTACACCTTC. Amino acids: CASSFRGTRGRANYGYTF.